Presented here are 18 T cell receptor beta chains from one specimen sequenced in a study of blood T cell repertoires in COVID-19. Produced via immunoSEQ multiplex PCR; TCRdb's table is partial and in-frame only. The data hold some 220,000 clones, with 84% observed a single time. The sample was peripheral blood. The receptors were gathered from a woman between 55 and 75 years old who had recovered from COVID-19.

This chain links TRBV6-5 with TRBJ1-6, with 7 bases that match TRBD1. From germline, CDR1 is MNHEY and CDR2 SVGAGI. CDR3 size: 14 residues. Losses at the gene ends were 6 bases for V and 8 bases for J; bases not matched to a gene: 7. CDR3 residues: CASSSGTEDSPLHF. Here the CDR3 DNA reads TGTGCCAGCAGCTCCGGGACAGAAGATTCACCCCTCCACTTT.

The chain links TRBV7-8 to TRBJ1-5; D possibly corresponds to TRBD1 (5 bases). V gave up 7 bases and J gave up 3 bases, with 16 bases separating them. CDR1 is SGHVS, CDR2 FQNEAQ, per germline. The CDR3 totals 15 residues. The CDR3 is CASTPRGRVNQPQHF. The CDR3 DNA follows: TGTGCCAGCACACCCCGGGGGAGGGTCAATCAGCCCCAGCATTTT.

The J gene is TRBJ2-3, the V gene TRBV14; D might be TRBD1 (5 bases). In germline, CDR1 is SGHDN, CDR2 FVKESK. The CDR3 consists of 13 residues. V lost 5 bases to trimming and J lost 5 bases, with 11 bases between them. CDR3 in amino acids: CASSTLGVDTQYF. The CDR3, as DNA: TGTGCCAGCAGCACGCTAGGGGTAGATACGCAGTATTTT. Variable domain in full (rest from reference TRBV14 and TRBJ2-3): EAGVTQFPSHSVIEKGQTVTLRCDPISGHDNLYWYRRVMGKEIKFLLHFVKESKQDESGMPNNRFLAERTGGTYSTLKVQPAELEDSGVYFCASSTLGVDTQYFGPGTRLTVL.

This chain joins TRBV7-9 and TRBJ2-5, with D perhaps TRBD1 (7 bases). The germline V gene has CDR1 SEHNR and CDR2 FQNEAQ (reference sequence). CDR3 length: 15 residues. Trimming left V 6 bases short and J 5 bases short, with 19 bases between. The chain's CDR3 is CASSLRRAGGETQYF. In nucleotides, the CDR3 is TGTGCCAGCAGTCTAAGGAGGGCAGGGGGGGAGACCCAGTACTTC.

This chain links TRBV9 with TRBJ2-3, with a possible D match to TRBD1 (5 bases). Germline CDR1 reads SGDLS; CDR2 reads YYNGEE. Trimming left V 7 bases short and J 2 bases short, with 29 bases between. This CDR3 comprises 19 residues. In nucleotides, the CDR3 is TGTGCCAGCTCTTTTTTGGGGCAGGTCGGGCAACGATACACAGATACGCAGTATTTT. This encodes CASSFLGQVGQRYTDTQYF.

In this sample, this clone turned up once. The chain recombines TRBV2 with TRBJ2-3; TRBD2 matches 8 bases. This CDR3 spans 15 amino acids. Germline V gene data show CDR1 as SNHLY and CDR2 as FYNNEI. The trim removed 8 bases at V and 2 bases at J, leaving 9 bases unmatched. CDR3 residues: CASPASGGHTDTQYF. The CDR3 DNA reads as TGTGCCAGCCCAGCAAGCGGGGGACACACAGATACGCAGTATTTT.

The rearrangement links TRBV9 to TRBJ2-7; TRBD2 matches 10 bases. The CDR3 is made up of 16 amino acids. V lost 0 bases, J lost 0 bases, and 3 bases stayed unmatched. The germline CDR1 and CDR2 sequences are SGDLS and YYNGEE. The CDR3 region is CASSVEGTSASYEQYF. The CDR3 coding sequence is TGTGCCAGCAGCGTAGAGGGGACTAGCGCCTCCTACGAGCAGTACTTC. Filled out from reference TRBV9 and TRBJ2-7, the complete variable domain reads DSGVTQTPKHLITATGQRVTLRCSPRSGDLSVYWYQQSLDQGLQFLIQYYNGEERAKGNILERFSAQQFPDLHSELNLSSLELGDSALYFCASSVEGTSASYEQYFGPGTRLTVT.

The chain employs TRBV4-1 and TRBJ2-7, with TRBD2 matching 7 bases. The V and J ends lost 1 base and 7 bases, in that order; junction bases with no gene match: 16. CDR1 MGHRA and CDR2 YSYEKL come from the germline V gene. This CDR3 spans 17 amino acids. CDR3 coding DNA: TGCGCCAGCAGCCAAGTTGCTTACAGGCGCTCCGGGGGGGAGCAGTACTTC. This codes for CASSQVAYRRSGGEQYF.

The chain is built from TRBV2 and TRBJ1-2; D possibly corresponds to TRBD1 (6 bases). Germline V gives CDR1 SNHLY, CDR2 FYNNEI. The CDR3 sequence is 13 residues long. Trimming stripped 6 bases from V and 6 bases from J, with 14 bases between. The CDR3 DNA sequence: TGTGCCAGCAGCTCAGGGGAACTCCATGGCTACACCTTC. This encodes CASSSGELHGYTF.

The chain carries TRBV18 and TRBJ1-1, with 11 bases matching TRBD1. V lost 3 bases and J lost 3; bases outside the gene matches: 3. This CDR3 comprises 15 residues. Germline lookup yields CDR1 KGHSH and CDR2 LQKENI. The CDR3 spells CASSPSDRGHTEAFF. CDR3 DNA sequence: TGTGCCAGCTCACCTTCGGACAGGGGGCACACTGAAGCTTTCTTT.

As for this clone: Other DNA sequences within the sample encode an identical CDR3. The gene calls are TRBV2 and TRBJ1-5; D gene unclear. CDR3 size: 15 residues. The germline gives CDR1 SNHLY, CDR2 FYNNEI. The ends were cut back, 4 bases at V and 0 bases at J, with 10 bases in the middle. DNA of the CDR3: TGTGCCAGCAGTGGCGCAGGTTATAGCAATCAGCCCCAGCATTTT. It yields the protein CASSGAGYSNQPQHF.

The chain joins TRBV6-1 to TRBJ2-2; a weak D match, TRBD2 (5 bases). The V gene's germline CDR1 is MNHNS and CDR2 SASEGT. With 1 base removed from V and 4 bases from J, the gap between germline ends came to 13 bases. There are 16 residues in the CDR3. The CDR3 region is CASSEEGFAGTGELFF. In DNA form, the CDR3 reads TGTGCCAGCAGTGAAGAGGGATTCGCGGGCACCGGGGAGCTGTTTTTT.

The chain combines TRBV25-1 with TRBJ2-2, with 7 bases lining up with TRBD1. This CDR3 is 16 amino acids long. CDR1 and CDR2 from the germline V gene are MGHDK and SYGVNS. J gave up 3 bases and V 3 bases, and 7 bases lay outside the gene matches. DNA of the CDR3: TGTGCCAGCAGTGACTACCGGGACAGCTACACCGGGGAGCTGTTTTTT. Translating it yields CASSDYRDSYTGELFF.

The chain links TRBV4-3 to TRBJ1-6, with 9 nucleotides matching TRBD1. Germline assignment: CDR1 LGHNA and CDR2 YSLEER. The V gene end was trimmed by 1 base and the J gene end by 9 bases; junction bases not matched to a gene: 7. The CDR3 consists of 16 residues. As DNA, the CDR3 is TGCGCCAGCAGCCAAGTTGGGACAGGGTCGTTTTCACCCCTCCACTTT. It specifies CASSQVGTGSFSPLHF.

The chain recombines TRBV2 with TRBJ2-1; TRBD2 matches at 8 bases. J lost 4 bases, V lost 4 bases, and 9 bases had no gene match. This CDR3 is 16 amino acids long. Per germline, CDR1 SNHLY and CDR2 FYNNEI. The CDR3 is CASSVRRGGLYNEQFF. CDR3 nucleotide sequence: TGTGCCAGCAGTGTCCGCCGGGGGGGTCTTTACAATGAGCAGTTCTTC.

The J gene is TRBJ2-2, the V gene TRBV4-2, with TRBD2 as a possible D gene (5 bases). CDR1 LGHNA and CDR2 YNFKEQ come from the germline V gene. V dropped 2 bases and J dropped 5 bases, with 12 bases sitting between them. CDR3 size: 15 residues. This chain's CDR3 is CASSQYSPGTGELFF. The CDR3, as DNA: TGTGCCAGCAGCCAATATTCCCCGGGAACCGGGGAGCTGTTTTTT.

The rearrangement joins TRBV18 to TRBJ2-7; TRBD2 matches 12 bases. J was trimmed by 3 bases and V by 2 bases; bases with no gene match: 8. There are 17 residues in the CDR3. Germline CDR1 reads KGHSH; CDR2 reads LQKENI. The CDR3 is CASSPVTSGGDNYEQYF. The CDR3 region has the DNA TGTGCCAGCTCACCAGTGACTAGCGGGGGTGACAACTACGAGCAGTACTTC.

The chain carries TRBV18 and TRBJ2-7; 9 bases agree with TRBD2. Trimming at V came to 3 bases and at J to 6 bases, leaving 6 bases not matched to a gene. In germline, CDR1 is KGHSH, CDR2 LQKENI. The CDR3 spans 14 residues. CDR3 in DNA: TGTGCCAGCTCACCGGGTAGCGGGGGTGGCGAGCAGTACTTC. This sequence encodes CASSPGSGGGEQYF.